These 19 T cell receptor beta chains originate from one sample sequenced in a study of cytomegalovirus exposure and HLA in healthy donors. The PCR employed 60 Vbeta primers together with 13 Jbeta primers. The method was immunoSEQ multiplex PCR; TCRdb's version includes in-frame clones alone and lacks a portion of them. The table includes some 110,000 clones, 70% to 80% detected once. Sample: PBMCs. The origin of the receptors is a man aged 45 to 65 in good health and CMV-seropositive.

The rearrangement links TRBV2 to TRBJ1-4, with 7 nucleotides matching TRBD1. Germline CDR1 SNHLY, CDR2 FYNNEI. Trimming removed 6 bases from V and 3 bases from J; junction bases left unmatched: 10. This CDR3 spans 16 amino acids. Here the CDR3 reads CASSPTTGQPNEKLFF. In DNA, the CDR3 is TGTGCCAGCAGCCCTACGACGGGACAGCCTAATGAAAAACTGTTTTTT.

This clone was detected only a few times. V is TRBV5-1 and J is TRBJ1-1; 7 nucleotides line up with TRBD1. This CDR3 has 12 residues. Germline V gene data show CDR1 as SGHRS and CDR2 as YFSETQ. The V segment lost 7 bases and the J segment 8 bases; nucleotides outside the gene matches: 8. DNA for the CDR3: TGCGCCAGCGCTCGCCCGGGACAGGAAGCTTTCTTT. Encoded protein: CASARPGQEAFF.

The chain carries TRBV19 and TRBJ1-4, with TRBD1 matching 9 bases. Germline-derived CDR1 and CDR2 are LNHDA and SQIVND (reference sequence). The CDR3 runs to 19 residues. V trimming: 9 bases; J trimming: 0 bases; junction bases outside the gene matches: 17. The CDR3 protein is CASLNTGQGLFATNEKLFF. The CDR3 DNA sequence: TGTGCCAGCCTCAATACGGGACAGGGATTATTTGCAACTAATGAAAAACTGTTTTTT. The full variable domain, in which reference TRBV19 and TRBJ1-4 provide the parts outside the CDR3, is DGGITQSPKYLFRKEGQNVTLSCEQNLNHDAMYWYRQDPGQGLRLIYYSQIVNDFQKGDIAEGYSVSREKKESFPLTVTSAQKNPTAFYLCASLNTGQGLFATNEKLFFGSGTQLSVL.

V is TRBV6-5 and J is TRBJ1-1; D perhaps matches TRBD1 (6 bases). The ends were cut back, 6 bases at V and 8 bases at J, with 10 bases in the middle. Germline values: CDR1 MNHEY, CDR2 SVGAGI. The CDR3 totals 11 residues. CDR3 protein: CASRWGGEAFF. CDR3 sequence (DNA): TGTGCCAGCAGATGGGGGGGCGAAGCTTTCTTT.

The chain couples TRBV15 to TRBJ2-7, with 8 positions matching TRBD2. V shed 1 base and J 0 bases; nucleotides not matched to a gene: 8. The CDR3 covers 17 residues. The germline V gene has CDR1 LNHNV and CDR2 YYDKDF (reference sequence). The CDR3 region has the DNA TGTGCCACCAGCAGAGGTTACGGGAGCGGGAGCTCCTACGAGCAGTACTTC. The encoded protein is CATSRGYGSGSSYEQYF.

The chain carries TRBV5-1 and TRBJ2-7; the match to TRBD1 covers 8 bases. Trimming at V came to 4 bases and at J to 6 bases, leaving 6 bases not matched to a gene. This CDR3 is 13 amino acids long. Per the germline V gene, CDR1 is SGHRS and CDR2 is YFSETQ. CDR3 DNA: TGCGCCAGCAGCCAGGACAGGGCGGGCGAGCAGTACTTC. Its protein product is CASSQDRAGEQYF.

This chain joins TRBV11-2 and TRBJ1-1; 8 positions match TRBD1. CDR1 is SGHAT, CDR2 FQNNGV, per germline. J was trimmed by 4 bases and V by 0 bases; bases with no gene match: 4. This CDR3 is 15 amino acids long. The CDR3 sequence: CASSLDDRGSTEAFF. The CDR3 DNA reads as TGTGCCAGCAGCTTAGATGACAGGGGTTCCACTGAAGCTTTCTTT. Drawing the rest from reference TRBV11-2 and TRBJ1-1, the complete variable domain is EAGVAQSPRYKIIEKRQSVAFWCNPISGHATLYWYQQILGQGPKLLIQFQNNGVVDDSQLPKDRFSAERLKGVDSTLKIQPAKLEDSAVYLCASSLDDRGSTEAFFGQGTRLTVV.

This clone was picked up a small number of times. For the CDR3, the DNA is TGTGCCAGCAGAAGGACAGGGGGTAACAATGAGCAGTTCTTC. This translates into CASRRTGGNNEQFF. V and J are TRBV2 and TRBJ2-1; TRBD1 matches 10 bases. Trimming removed 6 bases from V and 5 bases from J; junction bases left unmatched: 4. CDR3 size: 14 residues. The germline V gene encodes CDR1 SNHLY and CDR2 FYNNEI.

This sequence joins TRBV4-1 and TRBJ2-6; the D gene is possibly TRBD1 (5 bases). V shed 0 bases and J shed 0 bases, with 12 bases lying between them. The CDR3 consists of 18 residues. Germline CDR1 is MGHRA and CDR2 is YSYEKL. The CDR3 DNA is TGCGCCAGCAGCCAAGATGGTAGCAGGGCCTCTGGGGCCAACGTCCTGACTTTC. Encoded protein: CASSQDGSRASGANVLTF.

The J gene is TRBJ1-2, the V gene TRBV28; D is ambiguous. Germline CDR1 is MDHEN and CDR2 is SYDVKM. V shed 3 bases and J shed 8 bases, with 16 bases lying between them. The length of the CDR3 is 14 residues. In nucleotides, the CDR3 is TGTGCCAGCAGTTTTTATAACATCAGAGGGGGCTACACCTTC. Encoded protein: CASSFYNIRGGYTF.

This rearrangement joins TRBV2 to TRBJ1-5; 9 nucleotides align to TRBD1. In germline, CDR1 is SNHLY, CDR2 FYNNEI. Trimming removed 5 bases from V and 2 bases from J; junction bases left unmatched: 4. The CDR3 sequence is 15 residues long. The chain's CDR3 is CASSPGQGRNQPQHF. DNA for the CDR3: TGTGCCAGCAGTCCCGGACAGGGGCGCAATCAGCCCCAGCATTTT. Using reference TRBV2 and TRBJ1-5 for the parts outside the CDR3, the full variable domain is EPEVTQTPSHQVTQMGQEVILRCVPISNHLYFYWYRQILGQKVEFLVSFYNNEISEKSEIFDDQFSVERPDGSNFTLKIRSTKLEDSAMYFCASSPGQGRNQPQHFGDGTRLSIL.

This clone was counted only a few times. This rearrangement joins TRBV6-6 to TRBJ2-7; possible D gene TRBD1, 5 bases. The CDR3 sequence is 14 residues long. V lost 6 bases to trimming and J lost 0 bases, with 12 bases between them. Germline lookup yields CDR1 MNHNY and CDR2 SVGAGI (reference sequence). The CDR3 DNA reads as TGTGCCAGCAGGCGACTCCAGGGCTCCTACGAGCAGTACTTC. It encodes CASRRLQGSYEQYF.

The chain links TRBV5-4 to TRBJ2-3; 14 nucleotides line up with TRBD2. The CDR3 totals 18 residues. CDR1 and CDR2 (germline): SGHNT, YYREEE (reference sequence). Unmatched junction bases numbered 12, after V lost 4 bases and J lost 5 bases. Here the CDR3 reads CASSPGTSGGPLRDTQYF. The CDR3 region has the DNA TGTGCCAGCAGCCCTGGGACTAGCGGGGGCCCCCTCCGAGATACGCAGTATTTT.

As concerns this clone: Additional DNA sequences in this sample encode the identical CDR3. The rearrangement uses TRBV9 and TRBJ2-3, with 8 bases aligning to TRBD2. With V trimmed by 1 base and J by 1 base, 2 bases remained unmatched. From germline, CDR1 is SGDLS and CDR2 YYNGEE. The CDR3 totals 15 residues. For the CDR3, the DNA is TGTGCCAGCAGCGTAAGTAGCGGGGGCACAGATACGCAGTATTTT. It codes for CASSVSSGGTDTQYF.

The CDR3 protein is CASSYSGLVGYEQYF. The CDR3, as DNA: TGTGCCAGCAGTTACTCCGGACTAGTAGGATACGAGCAGTACTTC. The chain uses TRBV6-5 and TRBJ2-7; TRBD2 matches at 7 bases. This CDR3 contains 15 residues. From germline, CDR1 is MNHEY and CDR2 SVGAGI. J gave up 4 bases and V 0 bases, and 6 bases lay outside the gene matches.

This clone was counted a single time. This chain connects TRBV6-6 to TRBJ1-2; the match to TRBD1 covers 7 bases. The CDR3 is made up of 13 amino acids. V dropped 4 bases and J dropped 7; count of bases not matched to a gene: 6. Germline assignment: CDR1 MNHNY and CDR2 SVGAGI (reference sequence). Here the CDR3 reads CASSLEGAGGYTF. CDR3 coding DNA: TGTGCCAGCAGTTTGGAGGGGGCGGGTGGCTACACCTTC.

CDR3 residues: CASRGTGGTYEQYF. For the CDR3, the DNA is TGTGCCAGCAGGGGGACGGGGGGGACCTACGAGCAGTACTTC. The rearrangement links TRBV2 to TRBJ2-7; 8 nucleotides align to TRBD2. V trimming: 6 bases; J trimming: 2 bases; junction bases outside the gene matches: 6. CDR1 SNHLY and CDR2 FYNNEI come from the germline V gene. The CDR3 spans 14 residues.

The chain carries TRBV2 and TRBJ2-4; no reliable D call. This CDR3 is 14 amino acids long. V lost 7 bases and J 1 base, leaving 11 bases between the germline ends. The germline gives CDR1 SNHLY, CDR2 FYNNEI. The CDR3 DNA reads TGTGCCAGCAACACAGATTCGGCCAAAAACATTCAGTACTTC. Its protein is CASNTDSAKNIQYF.

The chain combines TRBV5-1 with TRBJ1-2; maybe TRBD1 (6 bases). The CDR3 sequence is 14 residues long. Germline CDR1 is SGHRS and CDR2 is YFSETQ. V was clipped by 3 bases and J by 2 bases, with 11 bases between them. CDR3 in DNA: TGCGCCAGCAGCTACTCGGACAGCAACTATGGCTACACCTTC. Translated: CASSYSDSNYGYTF.